Listed here are 27 T cell receptor beta chains from one sample, sequenced in a study of early T cells in non-severe SARS-CoV-2 infection. TCRdb processed the 5' RACE reads anew with MiXCR; each CDR3 protein has one entry. In the table there are some 87,000 distinct CDR3 sequences, 12% of which are singletons. Material: whole blood. The receptors stem from an adult who was a healthcare worker with PCR-confirmed SARS-CoV-2 infection or an uninfected control (not recorded which).

There are a few counts of this clonotype. This chain connects TRBV12-5 to TRBJ2-6; no reliable D call. V was shortened by 7 bases and J by 0 bases, with 7 bases between the two germline ends. This CDR3 is built from 14 residues. CDR1 and CDR2 (germline): LGHNT, FRNRAP. For the CDR3, the DNA is TGTGCTAGTGCCCTCATCTCTGGGGCCAACGTCCTGACTTTC. Amino acids: CASALISGANVLTF.

This clonotype has at least ten counts. The genes are TRBV20-1 and TRBJ2-1; D gene unclear. With 2 bases removed from V and 9 bases from J, the gap between germline ends came to 17 bases. The V gene's germline CDR1 is DFQATT and CDR2 SNEGSKA (reference sequence). There are 14 residues in the CDR3. The CDR3 DNA follows: TGCAGTGCTAGACCCGGACCCGCGACGGGTGAGCAGTTCTTC. This translates into CSARPGPATGEQFF.

The chain is built from TRBV9 and TRBJ1-5; 10 bases are a match to TRBD1. Germline CDR1 and CDR2: SGDLS and YYNGEE. The CDR3 is 16 residues long. The V and J ends lost 2 bases and 5 bases, in that order; junction bases with no gene match: 7. CDR3 sequence reads: CASSVGTGVVDQPQHF. DNA of the CDR3: TGTGCCAGCAGCGTCGGGACAGGGGTTGTCGATCAGCCCCAGCATTTT.

The chain has TRBV6-1 and TRBJ2-3, with TRBD1 matching 7 bases. The CDR3 loop spans 15 amino acids. V shed 4 bases and J 3 bases; nucleotides not matched to a gene: 7. Germline assignment: CDR1 MNHNS and CDR2 SASEGT. CDR3 nucleotides: TGTGCCAGCAGTGTAAAGACAGGGATAACAGATACGCAGTATTTT. Its translation: CASSVKTGITDTQYF.

This clonotype occurred many times. The J gene is TRBJ2-5, the V gene TRBV11-2; D is ambiguous. Trimming removed 3 bases at V and 3 bases at J, with 11 bases between. The CDR3 has 14 residues. Germline V gene lookup returns CDR1 SGHAT and CDR2 FQNNGV. The CDR3 region has the DNA TGTGCCAGCAGCTTTTCGCCGGAGAAAGAGACCCAGTACTTC. This translates into CASSFSPEKETQYF.

This clonotype appeared many times. The chain has TRBV14 and TRBJ2-7; the D gene is possibly TRBD1 (6 bases). Germline loops: CDR1 SGHDN, CDR2 FVKESK. Trimming left V 1 base short and J 4 bases short, with 11 bases between. This CDR3 is 14 amino acids long. The CDR3 loop is CASSQAGAAYEQYF. CDR3 bases: TGTGCCAGCAGCCAAGCAGGGGCAGCATACGAGCAGTACTTC.

This clonotype was picked up many times. The chain uses TRBV20-1 and TRBJ2-5; 12 bases align to TRBD2. The CDR3 is 16 amino acids. Germline V gene lookup returns CDR1 DFQATT and CDR2 SNEGSKA (reference sequence). Trimming removed 0 bases from V and 4 bases from J; junction bases left unmatched: 6. CDR3 bases: TGCAGTGCTAGAGATCTAGCGGGAGGGCCTGGAGAGACCCAGTACTTC. Translation gives CSARDLAGGPGETQYF.

In nucleotides, the CDR3 is TGTGCCAGCAGCCTATACCTCGGGACTAGCGGGAGCGAGCAGTACTTC. Its translation is CASSLYLGTSGSEQYF. J is TRBJ2-7 and V is TRBV11-2, with 14 bases that match TRBD2. Germline trimming cut 5 bases from V and 6 bases from J; bases unmatched to any gene: 9. The length of the CDR3 is 16 residues. From germline, CDR1 is SGHAT and CDR2 FQNNGV.

The rearrangement links TRBV6-5 to TRBJ1-6, with D perhaps TRBD1 (6 bases). This CDR3 spans 14 amino acids. V dropped 1 base and J dropped 7 bases, with 8 bases sitting between them. Germline V gives CDR1 MNHEY, CDR2 SVGAGI. The CDR3 spells CASSYFQGNSPLHF. Written as DNA, the CDR3 is TGTGCCAGCAGTTACTTCCAGGGGAATTCACCCCTCCACTTT.

This clonotype appeared a few times. At one end the junction does not follow the germline gene, possibly because of a read error. V and J are TRBV7-7 and TRBJ2-5; D is possibly TRBD2 (5 bases). The CDR3 is 14 residues long. CDR1 SSHAT and CDR2 FNYEAQ come from the germline V gene (reference sequence). The CDR3 spells CASSLDPGQETQYF. In DNA form, the CDR3 reads TGTGCTAGCAGCTTAGATCCGGGGCAAGAGACCCAGTACTTC.

This clonotype was seen many times. The V call is TRBV11-2, the J call TRBJ2-1; 11 bases line up with TRBD2. The V segment lost 5 bases and the J segment 4 bases; nucleotides outside the gene matches: 7. The V gene's germline CDR1 is SGHAT and CDR2 FQNNGV. The CDR3 loop spans 16 amino acids. CDR3: CASSGRSGRVYNEQFF. CDR3 DNA: TGTGCCAGCAGCGGACGTAGCGGGAGGGTTTACAATGAGCAGTTCTTC.

V is TRBV11-3 and J is TRBJ2-2; unclear D gene. Germline lookup yields CDR1 SGHNT and CDR2 YENEEA. This CDR3 contains 13 residues. The V gene lost 2 bases and the J gene lost 3 bases, with 4 bases spanning the gap. The CDR3 DNA is TGTGCCAGCAGCTTAATTCACACCGGGGAGCTGTTTTTT. Translation gives CASSLIHTGELFF.

This clonotype was picked up many times. The CDR3 nucleotides are TGTGCCAGCTCTCTGGACCTTAATGAAAAACTGTTTTTT. The encoded protein is CASSLDLNEKLFF. The chain employs TRBV18 and TRBJ1-4, with D uncertain. Trimming took off 6 bases at V and 4 bases at J, with 9 bases between the two ends. CDR1 is KGHSH, CDR2 LQKENI, per germline. The CDR3 totals 13 residues.

This clonotype was detected ten times or more. This chain connects TRBV7-6 to TRBJ2-3; D is undetermined. This CDR3 region has 12 residues. V was trimmed by 5 bases and J by 0 bases, leaving 3 bases between them. CDR1 is SGHVS, CDR2 FNYEAQ, per germline. The CDR3 coding sequence is TGTGCCAGCAGCCCAAGCACAGATACGCAGTATTTT. Translating it yields CASSPSTDTQYF. The full variable domain, with the rest looked up from reference TRBV7-6 and TRBJ2-3, is GAGVSQSPRYKVTKRGQDVALRCDPISGHVSLYWYRQALGQGPEFLTYFNYEAQQDKSGLPNDRFSAERPEGSISTLTIQRTEQRDSAMYRCASSPSTDTQYFGPGTRLTVL.

The chain couples TRBV20-1 to TRBJ2-1; D tentatively fits TRBD1 or TRBD2 (5 bases each). The V gene lost 6 bases and the J gene lost 12 bases, with 24 bases spanning the gap. Germline values: CDR1 DFQATT, CDR2 SNEGSKA (reference sequence). The CDR3 runs 14 residues. This CDR3 reads CSAPTGPSQLRQFF. Here the CDR3 DNA reads TGCAGTGCCCCCACGGGGCCCTCCCAGCTAAGGCAGTTCTTC.

This clonotype was seen repeatedly, ten times or more. The gene calls are TRBV29-1 and TRBJ1-1; D may be TRBD1 (5 bases). Per germline, CDR1 SQVTM and CDR2 ANQGSEA. With 1 base removed from V and 10 bases from J, the gap between germline ends came to 19 bases. The CDR3 consists of 14 residues. For the CDR3, the DNA is TGCAGCGTTGAAGGAACAACCGTGAGGGGTGGAGCTTTCTTT. The encoded protein is CSVEGTTVRGGAFF.

The chain is built from TRBV2 and TRBJ2-1; weak D call: TRBD2 (5 bases). Trimming left V 6 bases short and J 8 bases short, with 17 bases between. This CDR3 contains 14 residues. The V gene's germline CDR1 is SNHLY and CDR2 FYNNEI. The CDR3, as DNA: TGTGCCAGCAGCGGCGGACTCCCCCAAGATGAGCAGTTCTTC. It codes for CASSGGLPQDEQFF.

This clonotype was seen ten or more times. This sequence joins TRBV20-1 and TRBJ1-6; tentative D call: TRBD1 (6 bases). Germline CDR1 DFQATT, CDR2 SNEGSKA (reference sequence). This CDR3 is 17 amino acids long. Trimming pared 5 bases from V and 0 bases from J, leaving 17 bases between. CDR3 nucleotides: TGCAGTGCTGCAGGGGTTCCAGCAAACTCCTATAATTCACCCCTCCACTTT. Its translation is CSAAGVPANSYNSPLHF.

V and J are TRBV9 and TRBJ2-1; D may correspond to TRBD1 or TRBD2 (5 bases each). The CDR3 is 16 residues long. Germline CDR1 SGDLS, CDR2 YYNGEE. Between the trimmed V and J ends, which lost 3 bases and 6 bases, there was a span of 19 bases. CDR3 protein: CASSGASGTPLNEQFF. The CDR3 DNA reads as TGTGCCAGCAGCGGCGCCTCAGGGACGCCCCTCAATGAGCAGTTCTTC.

This rearrangement joins TRBV28 to TRBJ2-7, with a possible D match to TRBD1 (5 bases). Germline CDR1 is MDHEN and CDR2 is SYDVKM. Trimming removed 7 bases from V and 0 bases from J, with 19 bases in between. The CDR3 loop spans 16 amino acids. The CDR3 nucleotides are TGTGCCAGCAAGCCCTCCTGGGGCCCCGTCTCCTACGAGCAGTACTTC. This encodes CASKPSWGPVSYEQYF.

This chain uses TRBV21-1 with TRBJ2-1; the table's D call, TRBD1, has no DNA check behind it. TRBV21-1 is shown as a pseudogene. CDR3 size: 14 residues. In nucleotides, the CDR3 is TGTGCCCAAGCCCGGGACAGGGCCTACAATGAGCAGTTCTTC. Its translation: CAQARDRAYNEQFF.

The chain is built from TRBV18 and TRBJ1-2; D not certain. V dropped 8 bases and J dropped 0 bases, with 13 bases sitting between them. The CDR3 consists of 14 residues. Germline CDR1 KGHSH, CDR2 LQKENI. CDR3: CASLRPQPNYGYTF. CDR3 sequence (DNA): TGTGCCAGCCTGAGGCCACAGCCTAACTATGGCTACACCTTC.

In its sample, this clonotype was seen many times. The chain carries TRBV29-1 and TRBJ1-4, with no clear D. This CDR3 comprises 13 residues. Trimming took off 1 base at V and 5 bases at J, with 8 bases between the two ends. Germline CDR1 reads SQVTM; CDR2 reads ANQGSEA. CDR3 in DNA: TGCAGCGTTGAAGGGGCCTCGAATGAAAAACTGTTTTTT. Amino acids: CSVEGASNEKLFF.

The chain is built from TRBV29-1 and TRBJ2-5; D gene ambiguous. In germline, CDR1 is SQVTM, CDR2 ANQGSEA. The V end lost 2 bases, the J end lost 5 bases, and 6 bases lay between the germline ends. This CDR3 spans 11 amino acids. The DNA for the CDR3 is TGCAGCGTTGAATATTTGGAGACCCAGTACTTC. This sequence encodes CSVEYLETQYF.

This clonotype was observed a few times. The V and J genes are TRBV20-1 and TRBJ2-1, with D unresolved. V lost 6 bases to trimming and J lost 12 bases, with 12 bases between them. Germline CDR1 DFQATT, CDR2 SNEGSKA (reference sequence). The CDR3 length is 10 residues. CDR3 coding DNA: TGCAGTGCCCGAGTAGGGCTGCAGTTCTTC. It translates to CSARVGLQFF.

J is TRBJ1-1 and V is TRBV10-3, with D maybe TRBD1 (6 bases). The V end lost 5 bases, the J end lost 7 bases, and 14 bases lay between the germline ends. There are 13 residues in the CDR3. Germline CDR1 reads ENHRY; CDR2 reads SYGVKD. As DNA, the CDR3 is TGTGCCATCAGTTCACAGGGAATGAGTGAAGCTTTCTTT. It specifies CAISSQGMSEAFF.

This clonotype occurred many times. The V and J genes are TRBV13 and TRBJ1-6; no clear D gene. Germline CDR1 and CDR2: PRHDT and FYEKMQ (reference sequence). Trimming removed 0 bases from V and 7 bases from J, with 16 bases in between. There are 17 residues in the CDR3. The CDR3 region is CASSLGSAGGVNSPLHF. The CDR3 nucleotides read TGTGCCAGCAGCTTAGGTTCGGCAGGTGGAGTCAATTCACCCCTCCACTTT.